The clone carrying this T cell receptor (beta chain) appeared many times. This sample was taken from a study of metastatic and nonmetastatic thyroid tumors. Germline V gene sequence: CDR1 MDHEN, CDR2 SYDVKM. The V end lost 9 bases, the J end lost 0 bases, and 12 bases lay between the germline ends. The CDR3 spans 14 residues. Patients were all untreated before their thyroid surgery. TCRdb ran MiXCR on the PCR reads. The sample gives more than 70,000 clones, approximately 9% of which show up once; roughly 9% is in the top ten. The sample taken for sequencing was blood. The chain combines TRBV28 with TRBJ2-1; D perhaps matches TRBD2 (6 bases). The clonotype comes from a female donor with papillary thyroid cancer or a benign thyroid nodule (not recorded which). Some clones in this sample may be carry-over from other donors' samples. CDR3 DNA: TGTGCCAGTTGGGCGGGGCCCTCCTACAATGAGCAGTTCTTC. Residues: CASWAGPSYNEQFF. The full variable domain, its missing parts supplied by reference TRBV28 and TRBJ2-1, is DVKVTQSSRYLVKRTGEKVFLECVQDMDHENMFWYRQDPGLGLRLIYFSYDVKMKEKGDIPEGYSVSREKKERFSLILESASTNQTSMYLCASWAGPSYNEQFFGPGTRLTVL.